A selection of T cell receptor beta chains follows, all from one sample in a study of T cell responses to AZD1222 COVID-19 vaccine. The method was immunoSEQ multiplex PCR; TCRdb's version includes in-frame clones alone and lacks a portion of them. The repertoire consists of 150,000 to 200,000 clones, with roughly 92% occurring once and the leading ten covering 0.64%. The sample consisted of peripheral blood, taken on day 0 of AZD1222 vaccination. These TCRs come from an adult in good health. The CDR3 runs from the conserved cysteine through the conserved F or W. D genes are given only for firm matches. Expanded clones are given a class, and other clones once, few, many or no size at all.

>TRBD1|TRBJ2-1|.|TRBV18
CASSPNRGRDRNEQFF
TGTGCCAGCTCACCGAACAGGGGGCGGGACCGGAATGAGCAGTTCTTC
>.|TRBJ1-2|.|TRBV13
CASSFTLQDNYGYTF
TGTGCCAGCAGCTTTACACTCCAAGATAACTATGGCTACACCTTC
>.|TRBJ2-3|.|TRBV1
CTSSSGGRTTDTQYF
TGCACCAGCAGCTCTGGCGGCCGTACTACAGATACGCAGTATTTT
>.|TRBJ1-5|.|TRBV19
CASSLHGTGNQPQHF
TGTGCCAGTAGCCTACATGGAACGGGCAATCAGCCCCAGCATTTT
>.|TRBJ1-2|.|TRBV5-1
CASSSSGPLGYGYTF
TGCGCCAGCAGCTCCTCGGGTCCGTTGGGGTATGGCTACACCTTC
>TRBD2|TRBJ2-1|.|TRBV2
CASSEGEGLAGEGEQFF
TGTGCCAGCAGTGAAGGGGAGGGGCTAGCGGGAGAGGGTGAGCAGTTCTTC
>.|TRBJ2-2|.|TRBV2
CASKEENTGELFF
TGTGCCAGCAAAGAGGAAAACACCGGGGAGCTGTTTTTT
>.|TRBJ2-1|once|TRBV21-1
CASSKLGGLPRVNEQFF
TGTGCCAGCAGCAAATTGGGGGGACTACCGAGGGTCAATGAGCAGTTCTTC
>.|TRBJ1-3|once|TRBV7-8
CASSLGARRKNTIYF
TGTGCCAGCAGCTTAGGGGCCAGGCGTAAAAACACCATATATTTT
>TRBD1|TRBJ1-1|.|TRBV28
CASAMTPGTGAGAFF
TGTGCCAGCGCCATGACCCCCGGGACAGGGGCGGGAGCTTTCTTT
>.|TRBJ1-5|.|TRBV5-4
CASSLDGKPQHF
TGTGCCAGCAGCTTGGATGGAAAGCCCCAGCATTTT
>TRBD1|TRBJ1-1|.|TRBV2
CASTVQGSEAFF
TGTGCCAGCACCGTACAGGGGTCCGAAGCTTTCTTT
>.|TRBJ1-1|.|TRBV9
CASSHTGKTEAFF
TGTGCCAGCAGCCACACAGGGAAAACTGAAGCTTTCTTT
>.|TRBJ2-1|few|TRBV12-5
CASGLWGSHNEQFF
TGTGCTAGTGGTTTATGGGGGTCTCACAATGAGCAGTTCTTC
>.|TRBJ1-6|.|TRBV3-1/TRBV3-2
CASSQDRGVGDSPLHF
TGTGCCAGCAGCCAAGATCGGGGGGTGGGCGATTCACCCCTCCACTTT
>TRBD2|TRBJ2-7|once|TRBV11-2
CASSARLAGEYEQYF
TGTGCCAGCAGCGCCAGACTAGCGGGAGAGTACGAGCAGTACTTC
>TRBD1|TRBJ1-4|once|TRBV3-1/TRBV3-2
CASSLLTGTAKNEKLFF
TGTGCCAGCAGCCTTCTTACCGGGACAGCGAAAAATGAAAAACTGTTTTTT
>.|TRBJ1-1|.|TRBV5-1
CASSLPGPTEAFF
TGCGCCAGCAGCTTACCTGGACCCACTGAAGCTTTCTTT
>.|TRBJ1-1|.|TRBV11-2
CASSFEGLGTEAFF
TGTGCCAGCAGCTTTGAGGGGTTGGGCACTGAAGCTTTCTTT
>.|TRBJ1-2|.|TRBV3-1/TRBV3-2
CASSSPGVGEGYTF
TGTGCCAGCAGCTCTCCGGGGGTGGGGGAAGGCTACACCTTC
>TRBD1|TRBJ2-1|.|TRBV27
CASSAGTGEGEQFF
TGTGCCAGCAGCGCCGGGACAGGGGAGGGTGAGCAGTTCTTC
>.|TRBJ2-7|.|TRBV6-2/TRBV6-3
CASSYNSPYEQYF
TGTGCCAGCAGTTACAACAGCCCATACGAGCAGTACTTC
>TRBD2|TRBJ2-1|.|TRBV11-2
CASRVVAGGNEQFF
TGTGCCAGCCGGGTCGTAGCGGGGGGCAATGAGCAGTTCTTC
>.|TRBJ1-6|.|TRBV28
CASSLSGLPQGAYNSPLHF
TGTGCCAGCAGTTTATCCGGACTGCCCCAAGGTGCCTATAATTCACCCCTCCACTTT
>.|TRBJ2-7|.|TRBV12-3/TRBV12-4
CASGHPYEQYF
TGTGCCAGTGGACACCCCTACGAGCAGTACTTC
>TRBD1|TRBJ1-5|.|TRBV6-5
CATSGTVNNQPQHF
TGTGCCACCTCAGGGACAGTTAACAATCAGCCCCAGCATTTT
>.|TRBJ1-5|once|TRBV27
CASSSKGPSNQPQHF
TGTGCCAGCAGTTCGAAGGGACCCAGCAATCAGCCCCAGCATTTT
>TRBD2|TRBJ2-7|once|TRBV6-5
CASSAGTRDEQYF
TGTGCCAGCAGCGCCGGGACTAGAGACGAGCAGTACTTC
>.|TRBJ2-7|.|TRBV5-1
CASSLAAGPSHEQYF
TGCGCCAGCAGCTTGGCCGCGGGCCCGTCCCACGAGCAGTACTTC
>.|TRBJ2-7|.|TRBV19
CASSIEDGGSYEQYF
TGTGCCAGTAGTATCGAAGACGGAGGCTCCTACGAGCAGTACTTC
>.|TRBJ1-6|.|TRBV27
CASRTFSYNSPLHF
TGTGCCAGCAGGACATTCTCCTATAATTCACCCCTCCACTTT
>.|TRBJ2-1|.|TRBV24-1
CATSDAQLYNEQFF
TGTGCCACCAGTGATGCCCAGCTCTACAATGAGCAGTTCTTC
>.|TRBJ2-2|.|TRBV5-1
CASSFSQDPGELFF
TGCGCCAGCAGCTTTTCCCAGGACCCCGGGGAGCTGTTTTTT
>.|TRBJ2-3|once|TRBV3-1/TRBV3-2
CASSFTWRGSGTDTQYF
TGTGCCAGCAGCTTCACCTGGAGGGGGTCTGGCACAGATACGCAGTATTTT
>.|TRBJ2-2|.|TRBV6-5
CASRAGELFF
TGTGCCAGCAGGGCCGGGGAGCTGTTTTTT
>.|TRBJ1-5|.|TRBV7-9
CASSFGRLNQPQHF
TGTGCCAGCAGCTTTGGACGTCTCAATCAGCCCCAGCATTTT
>TRBD1|TRBJ1-2|.|TRBV29-1
CSVVGQGGAVGYGYTF
TGCAGCGTGGTCGGACAGGGGGGGGCGGTAGGCTATGGCTACACCTTC
>.|TRBJ1-5|once|TRBV6-5
CASSLQGKNQPQHF
TGTGCCAGCAGTTTACAGGGAAAAAATCAGCCCCAGCATTTT
>.|TRBJ1-3|.|TRBV5-4
CASSLVGGNTIYF
TGTGCCAGCAGCTTGGTAGGGGGAAACACCATATATTTT
>.|TRBJ1-1|.|TRBV7-9
CASSPPGNTEAFF
TGTGCCAGCAGCCCCCCGGGTAACACTGAAGCTTTCTTT
>.|TRBJ2-1|.|TRBV19
CASSIVALRNNEQFF
TGTGCCAGTAGTATAGTGGCGCTACGGAACAATGAGCAGTTCTTC
>.|TRBJ2-7|.|TRBV21-1
CASSMGVLAGILPYEQYF
TGTGCCAGCAGCATGGGAGTACTAGCGGGCATCCTTCCCTACGAGCAGTACTTC
>.|TRBJ1-1|once|TRBV30
CAWSSGGTEAFF
TGTGCCTGGAGTTCCGGAGGCACTGAAGCTTTCTTT
>.|TRBJ1-5|.|TRBV10-2
CASSESGSNQPQHF
TGCGCCAGCAGTGAGTCAGGTAGCAATCAGCCCCAGCATTTT
>.|TRBJ2-3|.|TRBV7-8
CASSLYDTQYF
TGTGCCAGCAGCTTATATGATACGCAGTATTTT
>TRBD1|TRBJ2-1|.|TRBV2
CASKPGQGAVNEQFF
TGTGCCAGCAAACCGGGACAGGGGGCGGTCAATGAGCAGTTCTTC
>.|TRBJ2-7|.|TRBV28
CASGTTGTYEQYF
TGTGCCAGCGGCACTACAGGAACCTACGAGCAGTACTTC
>.|TRBJ2-1|.|TRBV10-3
CAISDRERSDEQFF
TGTGCCATCAGTGACCGGGAGAGGAGCGATGAGCAGTTCTTC
>.|TRBJ1-1|.|TRBV2
CASGGLLGTEAFF
TGTGCCAGCGGGGGGCTCCTGGGCACTGAAGCTTTCTTT
>TRBD1|TRBJ1-4|.|TRBV10-1
CASSKDRDKEKLFF
TGCGCCAGCAGCAAGGACAGGGATAAGGAAAAACTGTTTTTT
>.|TRBJ2-3|.|TRBV6-1
CASSEWKSTDTQYF
TGTGCCAGCAGTGAATGGAAGAGCACAGATACGCAGTATTTT
>.|TRBJ2-5|.|TRBV3-1/TRBV3-2
CASSSEGVRRETQYF
TGTGCCAGCAGCTCTGAGGGGGTTAGGAGAGAGACCCAGTACTTC
>.|TRBJ1-6|.|TRBV30
CAWRLRSSYNSPLHF
TGTGCCTGGAGACTCAGGAGCTCCTATAATTCACCCCTCCACTTT
>.|TRBJ1-2|.|TRBV19
CASGVHYGYTF
TGTGCCAGTGGGGTCCACTATGGCTACACCTTC
>.|TRBJ2-1|.|TRBV29-1
CSVSQDSSYNEQFF
TGCAGCGTATCACAGGATAGCTCCTACAATGAGCAGTTCTTC
>.|TRBJ2-1|.|TRBV19
CASSIGSRGNEQFF
TGTGCCAGTAGTATAGGTTCGCGCGGAAATGAGCAGTTCTTC